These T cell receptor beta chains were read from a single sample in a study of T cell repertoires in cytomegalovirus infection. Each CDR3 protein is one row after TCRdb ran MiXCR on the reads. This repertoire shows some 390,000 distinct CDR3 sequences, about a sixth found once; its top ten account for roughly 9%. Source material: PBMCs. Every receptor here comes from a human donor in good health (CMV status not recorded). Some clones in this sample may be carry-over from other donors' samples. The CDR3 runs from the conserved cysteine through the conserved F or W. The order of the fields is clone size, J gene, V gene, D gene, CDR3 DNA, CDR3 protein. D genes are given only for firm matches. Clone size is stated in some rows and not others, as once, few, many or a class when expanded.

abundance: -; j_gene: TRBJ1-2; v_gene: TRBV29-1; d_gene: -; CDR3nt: TGCAGCGTTGACGCAGGACGAGGCTATGGCTACACCTTC; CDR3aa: CSVDAGRGYGYTF
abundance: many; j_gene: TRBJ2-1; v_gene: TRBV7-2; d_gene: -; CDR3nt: TGTGCCAGCAGCTTAGTGGGGGGCAGGGGGTTGGATGAGCAGTTCTTC; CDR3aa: CASSLVGGRGLDEQFF
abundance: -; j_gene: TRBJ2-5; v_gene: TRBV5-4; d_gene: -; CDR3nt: TGTGCCAGCAGCTCCGGGTCCCAAGAGACCCAGTACTTC; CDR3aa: CASSSGSQETQYF
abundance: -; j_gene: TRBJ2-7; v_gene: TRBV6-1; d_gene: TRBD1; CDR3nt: TGTGCCAGCAGACCTCCTCGGACAGGGGGCAGCGACGAGCAGTACTTC; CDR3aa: CASRPPRTGGSDEQYF
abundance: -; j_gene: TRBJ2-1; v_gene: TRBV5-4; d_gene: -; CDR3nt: TGTGCCAGCAGCTTGGCGGTGGGGGCCTACAATGAGCAGTTCTTC; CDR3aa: CASSLAVGAYNEQFF
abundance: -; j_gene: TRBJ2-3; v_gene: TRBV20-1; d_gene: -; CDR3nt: TGCAGTGCCTCGGACTTTGCCACAGATACGCAGTATTTT; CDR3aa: CSASDFATDTQYF
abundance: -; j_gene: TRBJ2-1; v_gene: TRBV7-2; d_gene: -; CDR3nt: TGTGCCAGCAGCTGGGTTGGCGGAGCCTACAATGAGCAGTTCTTC; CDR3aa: CASSWVGGAYNEQFF
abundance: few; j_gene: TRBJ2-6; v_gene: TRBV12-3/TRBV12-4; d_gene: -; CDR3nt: TGTGCCAGCAGTTCCAGATACTCTGGGGCCAACGTCCTGACTTTC; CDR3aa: CASSSRYSGANVLTF
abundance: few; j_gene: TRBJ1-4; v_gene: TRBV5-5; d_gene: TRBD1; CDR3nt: TGTGCCAGCAGCAACAGGGGAAATGAAAAACTGTTTTTT; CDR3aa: CASSNRGNEKLFF
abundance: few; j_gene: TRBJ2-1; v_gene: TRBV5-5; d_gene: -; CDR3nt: TGTGCCAGCAGCATCGGGACACCTACCTACAATGAGCAGTTCTTC; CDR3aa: CASSIGTPTYNEQFF
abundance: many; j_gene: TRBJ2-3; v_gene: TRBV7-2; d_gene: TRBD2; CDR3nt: TGTGCCAGCAGCTGGGGACTAGCGGGAGGCCCTGACACAGATACGCAGTATTTT; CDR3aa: CASSWGLAGGPDTDTQYF
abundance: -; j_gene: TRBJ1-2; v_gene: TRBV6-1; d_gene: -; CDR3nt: TGTGCCAGCAGGGGGTACTTCCAAGGGGACTATGGCTACACCTTC; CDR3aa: CASRGYFQGDYGYTF
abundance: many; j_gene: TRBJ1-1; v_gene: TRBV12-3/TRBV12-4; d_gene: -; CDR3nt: TGTGCCAGCAGTGCCTTGTGGACGAGGGACACTGAAGCTTTCTTT; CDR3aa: CASSALWTRDTEAFF
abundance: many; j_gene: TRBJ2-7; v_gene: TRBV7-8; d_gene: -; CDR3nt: TGTGCCAGCAGCTTAGCGGCGGTGGGCGAGCAGTACTTC; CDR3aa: CASSLAAVGEQYF
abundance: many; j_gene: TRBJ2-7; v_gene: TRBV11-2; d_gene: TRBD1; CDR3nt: TGTGCCAGCAGCTCCGGGACAGGTAATCAGCAGTACTTC; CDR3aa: CASSSGTGNQQYF
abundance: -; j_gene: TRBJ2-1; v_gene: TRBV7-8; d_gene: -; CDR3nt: TGTGCCAGCAGCCACAGACGAACGGGGGACAATGAGCAGTTCTTC; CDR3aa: CASSHRRTGDNEQFF
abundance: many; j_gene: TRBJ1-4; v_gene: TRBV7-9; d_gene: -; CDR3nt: TGTGCCAGCAGCTCCTCGGTTGTAAATGAAAAACTGTTTTTT; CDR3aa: CASSSSVVNEKLFF
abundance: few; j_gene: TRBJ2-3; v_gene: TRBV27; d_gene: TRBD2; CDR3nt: TGTGCCAGCAGTTTATACGGGGGGGGCACAGATACGCAGTATTTT; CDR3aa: CASSLYGGGTDTQYF
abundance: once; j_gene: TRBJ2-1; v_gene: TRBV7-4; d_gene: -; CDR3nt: TGTGCCAGCAGCCCCCCCGGGAGCAATGAGCAGTTCTTC; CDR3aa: CASSPPGSNEQFF
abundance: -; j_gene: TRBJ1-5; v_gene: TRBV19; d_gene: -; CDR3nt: TGTGCCAGTAGTGACCGGGGGGTTGGCAATCAGCCCCAGCATTTT; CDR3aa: CASSDRGVGNQPQHF
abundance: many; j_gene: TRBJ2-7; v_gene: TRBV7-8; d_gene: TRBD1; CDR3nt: TGTGCCAGCAGCGCCCGGGACAGGGAGTACGAGCAGTACTTC; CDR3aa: CASSARDREYEQYF
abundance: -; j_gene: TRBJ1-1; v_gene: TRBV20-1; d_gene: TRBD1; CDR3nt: TGCAGTGCTCAGCGCTGGGACAGGGCTTTTAGAGAGAGGGAAAACACTGAAGCTTTCTTT; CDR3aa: CSAQRWDRAFRERENTEAFF
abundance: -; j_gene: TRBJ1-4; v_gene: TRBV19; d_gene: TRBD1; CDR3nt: TGTGCCACTGGGACAGGGGGCAATGAAAAACTGTTTTTT; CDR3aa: CATGTGGNEKLFF
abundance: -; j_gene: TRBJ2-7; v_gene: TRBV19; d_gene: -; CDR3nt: TGTGCCAGTAGTGGGAGGCAGGCTGGGAGCTACGAGCAGTACTTC; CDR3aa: CASSGRQAGSYEQYF
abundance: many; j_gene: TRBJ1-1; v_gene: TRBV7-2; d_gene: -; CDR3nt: TGTGCCAGCAGCAAACCAGCGGGGACCGAAGCTTTCTTT; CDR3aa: CASSKPAGTEAFF
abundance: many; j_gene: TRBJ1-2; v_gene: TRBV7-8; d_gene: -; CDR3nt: TGTGCCAGCAGCTTAGAGAGGAGGGGTGGCTACACCTTC; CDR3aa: CASSLERRGGYTF